This TCR beta chain is drawn from a study of T cells in Graves' hyperthyroidism and ophthalmopathy. This CDR3 contains 16 residues. The germline CDR1 and CDR2 sequences are DFQATT and SNEGSKA (reference sequence). The V and J ends lost 1 base and 0 bases, in that order; junction bases with no gene match: 9. Amplification targeted TCR beta CDR3 regions from RNA transcripts. A first-round RT-PCR of the TCR CDR3 used the HTBI primer set. In TCRdb, the multiplex PCR reads were re-called with MiXCR into one record per CDR3 protein. This repertoire shows around 420,000 distinct CDR3 sequences, 15% to 19% found once; its top ten account for approximately 7.5%. In its sample, this clonotype was seen many times.

Sequencing used blood. This chain connects TRBV20-1 to TRBJ2-7; 7 nucleotides line up with TRBD1. The TCR comes from a woman aged 18 to 35 with Graves' hyperthyroidism. For the CDR3, the DNA is TGCAGTGCTAGAGGTCCGGGACGGGACAGCTCCTACGAGCAGTACTTC. It translates to CSARGPGRDSSYEQYF.